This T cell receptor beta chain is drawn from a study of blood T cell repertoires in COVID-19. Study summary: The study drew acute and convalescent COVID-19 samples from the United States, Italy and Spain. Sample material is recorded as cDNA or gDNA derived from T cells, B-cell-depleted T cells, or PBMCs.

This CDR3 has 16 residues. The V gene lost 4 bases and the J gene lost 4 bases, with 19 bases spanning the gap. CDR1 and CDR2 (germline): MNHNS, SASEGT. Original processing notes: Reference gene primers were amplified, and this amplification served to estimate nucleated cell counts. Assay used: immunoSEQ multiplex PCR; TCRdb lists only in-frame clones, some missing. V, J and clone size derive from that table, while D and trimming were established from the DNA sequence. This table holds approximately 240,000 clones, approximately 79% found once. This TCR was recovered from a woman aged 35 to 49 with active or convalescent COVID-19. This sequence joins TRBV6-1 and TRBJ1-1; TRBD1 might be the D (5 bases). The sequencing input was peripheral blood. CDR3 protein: CASSGARVDGITEAFF. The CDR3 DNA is TGTGCCAGCAGTGGAGCCAGGGTCGATGGGATCACTGAAGCTTTCTTT.